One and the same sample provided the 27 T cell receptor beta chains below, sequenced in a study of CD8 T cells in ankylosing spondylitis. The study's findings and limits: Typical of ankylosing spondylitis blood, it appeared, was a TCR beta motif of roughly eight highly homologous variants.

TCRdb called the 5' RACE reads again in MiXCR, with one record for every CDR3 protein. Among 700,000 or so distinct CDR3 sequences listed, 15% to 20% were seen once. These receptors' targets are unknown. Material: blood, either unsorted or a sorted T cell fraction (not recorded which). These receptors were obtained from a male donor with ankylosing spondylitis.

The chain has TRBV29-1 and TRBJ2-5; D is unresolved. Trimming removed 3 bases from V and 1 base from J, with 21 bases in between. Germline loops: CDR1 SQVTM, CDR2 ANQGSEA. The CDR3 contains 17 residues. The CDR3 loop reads CSVEGDVRQSAQETQYF. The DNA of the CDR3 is TGCAGCGTTGAGGGCGACGTAAGGCAGAGCGCCCAAGAGACCCAGTACTTC.

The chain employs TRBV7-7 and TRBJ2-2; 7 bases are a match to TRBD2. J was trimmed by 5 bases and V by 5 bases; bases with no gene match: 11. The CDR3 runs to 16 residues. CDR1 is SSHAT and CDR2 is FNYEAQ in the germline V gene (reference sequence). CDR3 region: CASSRGADGRTGELFF. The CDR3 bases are TGTGCCAGCAGCCGCGGGGCGGACGGGAGGACCGGGGAGCTGTTTTTT.

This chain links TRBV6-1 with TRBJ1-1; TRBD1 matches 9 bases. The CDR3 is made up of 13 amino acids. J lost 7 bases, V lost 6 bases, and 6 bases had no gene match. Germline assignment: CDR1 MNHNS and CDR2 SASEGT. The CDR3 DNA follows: TGTGCCAGCAGGCATACAGGGGGCCGTGAAGCTTTCTTT. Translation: CASRHTGGREAFF.

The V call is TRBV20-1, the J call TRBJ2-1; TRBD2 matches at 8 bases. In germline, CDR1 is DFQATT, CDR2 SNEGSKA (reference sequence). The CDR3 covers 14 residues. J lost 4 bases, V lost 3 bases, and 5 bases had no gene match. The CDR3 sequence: CSARAVAGYNEQFF. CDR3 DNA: TGCAGTGCTAGGGCTGTAGCGGGGTACAATGAGCAGTTCTTC.

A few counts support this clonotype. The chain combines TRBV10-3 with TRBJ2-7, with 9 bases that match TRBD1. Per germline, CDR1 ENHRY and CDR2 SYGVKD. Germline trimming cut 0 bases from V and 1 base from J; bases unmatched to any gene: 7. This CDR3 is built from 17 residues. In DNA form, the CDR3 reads TGTGCCATCAGTGAGTCTGGACAGGGGAGGGTATCCTACGAGCAGTACTTC. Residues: CAISESGQGRVSYEQYF.

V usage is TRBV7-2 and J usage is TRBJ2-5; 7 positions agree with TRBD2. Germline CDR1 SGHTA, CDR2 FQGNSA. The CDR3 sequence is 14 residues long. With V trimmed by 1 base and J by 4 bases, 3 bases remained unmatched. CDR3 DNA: TGTGCCAGCAGCTTAGAGCGGGGCTCAGAGACCCAGTACTTC. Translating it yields CASSLERGSETQYF.

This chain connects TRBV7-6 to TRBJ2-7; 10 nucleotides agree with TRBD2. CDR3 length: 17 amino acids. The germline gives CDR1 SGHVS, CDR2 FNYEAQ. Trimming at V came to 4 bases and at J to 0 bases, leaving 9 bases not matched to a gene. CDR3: CASSYSGGLAASYEQYF. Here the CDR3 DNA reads TGTGCCAGCAGCTATAGTGGAGGACTAGCGGCCTCCTACGAGCAGTACTTC. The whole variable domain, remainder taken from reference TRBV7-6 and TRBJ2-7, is GAGVSQSPRYKVTKRGQDVALRCDPISGHVSLYWYRQALGQGPEFLTYFNYEAQQDKSGLPNDRFSAERPEGSISTLTIQRTEQRDSAMYRCASSYSGGLAASYEQYFGPGTRLTVT.

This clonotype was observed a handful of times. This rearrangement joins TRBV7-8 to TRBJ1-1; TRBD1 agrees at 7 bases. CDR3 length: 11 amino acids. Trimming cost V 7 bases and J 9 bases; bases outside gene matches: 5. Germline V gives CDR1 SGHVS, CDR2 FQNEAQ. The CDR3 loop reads CASKTGVKAFF. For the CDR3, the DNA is TGTGCCAGCAAAACAGGGGTGAAAGCTTTCTTT.

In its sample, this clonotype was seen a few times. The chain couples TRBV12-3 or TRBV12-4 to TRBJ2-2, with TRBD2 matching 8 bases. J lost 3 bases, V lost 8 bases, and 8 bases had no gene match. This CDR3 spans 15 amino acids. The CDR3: CASRGGVWDTGELFF. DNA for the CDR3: TGTGCCAGCCGGGGGGGGGTTTGGGACACCGGGGAGCTGTTTTTT.

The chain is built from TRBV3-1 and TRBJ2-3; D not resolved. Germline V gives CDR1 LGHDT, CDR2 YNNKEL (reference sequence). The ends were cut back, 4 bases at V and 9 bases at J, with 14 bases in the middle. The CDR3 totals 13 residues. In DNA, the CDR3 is TGTGCCAGCAGCCCAACCGCTACCCAGACGCAGTATTTT. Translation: CASSPTATQTQYF.

In DNA, the CDR3 is TGCAGTGCTAGAGTTTCCCCTAGTGTAGATACGCAGTATTTT. It yields the protein CSARVSPSVDTQYF. The chain uses TRBV20-1 and TRBJ2-3; D is undetermined. V shed 1 base and J shed 5 bases, with 13 bases lying between them. From germline, CDR1 is DFQATT and CDR2 SNEGSKA (reference sequence). There are 14 residues in the CDR3.

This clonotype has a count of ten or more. For the CDR3, the DNA is TGTGCCAGCAGAAGGGAGGGAGAGGCAGATACGCAGTATTTT. Protein product: CASRREGEADTQYF. The chain is built from TRBV5-6 and TRBJ2-3; 7 nucleotides line up with TRBD2. CDR3 size: 14 residues. Germline CDR1 reads SGHDT; CDR2 reads YYEEEE. The V and J ends lost 5 bases and 4 bases, in that order; junction bases with no gene match: 7.

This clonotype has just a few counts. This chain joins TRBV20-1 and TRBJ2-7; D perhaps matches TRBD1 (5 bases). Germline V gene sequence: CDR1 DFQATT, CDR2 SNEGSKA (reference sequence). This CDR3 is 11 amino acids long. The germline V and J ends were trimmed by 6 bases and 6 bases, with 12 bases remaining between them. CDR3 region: CSATTGFEQYF. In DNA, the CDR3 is TGCAGTGCCACCACAGGTTTCGAGCAGTACTTC.

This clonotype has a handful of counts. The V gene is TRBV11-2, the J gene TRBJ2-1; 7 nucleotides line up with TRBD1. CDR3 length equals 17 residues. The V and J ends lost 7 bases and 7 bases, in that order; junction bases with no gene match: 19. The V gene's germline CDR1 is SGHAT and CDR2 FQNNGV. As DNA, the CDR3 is TGTGCCAGCAATCCGAGGTTGTCGATAGGGGGCCGGAATGAGCAGTTCTTC. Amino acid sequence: CASNPRLSIGGRNEQFF.

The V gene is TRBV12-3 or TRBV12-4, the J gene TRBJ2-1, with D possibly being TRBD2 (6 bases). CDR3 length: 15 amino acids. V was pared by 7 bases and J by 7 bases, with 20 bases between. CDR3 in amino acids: CASNAPWGGTNEQFF. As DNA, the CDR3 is TGTGCCAGCAACGCGCCCTGGGGCGGGACGAATGAGCAGTTCTTC.

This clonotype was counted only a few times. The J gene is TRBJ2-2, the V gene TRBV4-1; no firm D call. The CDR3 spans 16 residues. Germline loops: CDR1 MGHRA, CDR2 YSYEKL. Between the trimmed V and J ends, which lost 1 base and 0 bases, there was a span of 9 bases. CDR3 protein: CASSQVHRSNTGELFF. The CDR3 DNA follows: TGCGCCAGCAGCCAAGTGCATCGATCGAACACCGGGGAGCTGTTTTTT.

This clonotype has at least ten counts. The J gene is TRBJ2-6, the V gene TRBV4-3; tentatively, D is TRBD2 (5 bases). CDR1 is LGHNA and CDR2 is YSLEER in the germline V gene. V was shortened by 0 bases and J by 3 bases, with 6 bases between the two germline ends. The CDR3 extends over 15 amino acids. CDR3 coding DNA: TGCGCCAGCAGCCAAGAGGGGAGTGGGGCCAACGTCCTGACTTTC. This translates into CASSQEGSGANVLTF.

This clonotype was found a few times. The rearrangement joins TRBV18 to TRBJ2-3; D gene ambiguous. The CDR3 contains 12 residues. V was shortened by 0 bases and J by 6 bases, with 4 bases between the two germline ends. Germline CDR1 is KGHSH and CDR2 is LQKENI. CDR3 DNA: TGTGCCAGCTCACCACCGTACGATACGCAGTATTTT. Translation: CASSPPYDTQYF.

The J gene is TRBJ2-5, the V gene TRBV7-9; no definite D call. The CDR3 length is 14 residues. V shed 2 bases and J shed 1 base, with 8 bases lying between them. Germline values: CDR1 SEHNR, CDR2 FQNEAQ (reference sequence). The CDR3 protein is CASSLKRAQETQYF. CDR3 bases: TGTGCCAGCAGCTTAAAACGGGCCCAAGAGACCCAGTACTTC. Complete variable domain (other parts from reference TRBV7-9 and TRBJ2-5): DTGVSQNPRHKITKRGQNVTFRCDPISEHNRLYWYRQTLGQGPEFLTYFQNEAQLEKSRLLSDRFSAERPKGSFSTLEIQRTEQGDSAMYLCASSLKRAQETQYFGPGTRLLVL.

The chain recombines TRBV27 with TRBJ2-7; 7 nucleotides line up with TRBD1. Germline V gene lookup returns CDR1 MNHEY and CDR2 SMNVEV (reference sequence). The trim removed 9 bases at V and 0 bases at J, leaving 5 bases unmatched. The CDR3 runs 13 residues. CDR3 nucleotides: TGTGCCAGTGGTGACAGGGACTCCTACGAGCAGTACTTC. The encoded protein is CASGDRDSYEQYF.

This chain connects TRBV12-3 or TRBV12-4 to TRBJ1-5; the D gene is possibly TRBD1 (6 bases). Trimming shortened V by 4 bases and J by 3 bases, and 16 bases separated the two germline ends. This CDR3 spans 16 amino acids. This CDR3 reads CASSSVSQGLNQPQHF. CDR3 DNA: TGTGCCAGCAGTTCCGTTTCTCAGGGGCTCAATCAGCCCCAGCATTTT.

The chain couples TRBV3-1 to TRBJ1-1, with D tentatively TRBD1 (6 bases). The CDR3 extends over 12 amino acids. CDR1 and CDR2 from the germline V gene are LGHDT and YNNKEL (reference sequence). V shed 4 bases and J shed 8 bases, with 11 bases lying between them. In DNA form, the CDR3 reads TGTGCCAGCAGCCTCCAGGGGAGGGAAGCTTTCTTT. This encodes CASSLQGREAFF.

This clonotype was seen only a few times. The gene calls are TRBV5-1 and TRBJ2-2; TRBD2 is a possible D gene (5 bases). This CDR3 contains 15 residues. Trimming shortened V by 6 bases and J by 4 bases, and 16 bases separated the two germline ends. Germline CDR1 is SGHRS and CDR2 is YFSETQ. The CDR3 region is CASKDWKEPTGELFF. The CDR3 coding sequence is TGCGCCAGCAAGGACTGGAAAGAACCCACCGGGGAGCTGTTTTTT.

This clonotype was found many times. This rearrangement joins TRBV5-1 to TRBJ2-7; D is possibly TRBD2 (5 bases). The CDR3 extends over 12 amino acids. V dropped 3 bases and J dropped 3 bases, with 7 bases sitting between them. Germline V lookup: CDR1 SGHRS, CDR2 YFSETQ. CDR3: CASSSDYYEQYF. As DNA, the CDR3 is TGCGCCAGCAGCTCAGACTACTACGAGCAGTACTTC.

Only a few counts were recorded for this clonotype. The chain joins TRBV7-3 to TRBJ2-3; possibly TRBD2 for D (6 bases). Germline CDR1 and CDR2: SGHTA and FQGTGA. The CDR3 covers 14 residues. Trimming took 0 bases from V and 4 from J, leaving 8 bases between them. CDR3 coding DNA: TGTGCCAGCAGCTTAACCACGGGAGCAGATACGCAGTATTTT. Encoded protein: CASSLTTGADTQYF.

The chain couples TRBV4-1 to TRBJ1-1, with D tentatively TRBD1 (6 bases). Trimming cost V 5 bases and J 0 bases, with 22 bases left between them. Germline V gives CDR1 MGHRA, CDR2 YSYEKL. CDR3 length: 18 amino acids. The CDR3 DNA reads TGCGCCAGCAGCTTCCGAACCCGGACAGACAGCTTGAACACTGAAGCTTTCTTT. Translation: CASSFRTRTDSLNTEAFF.

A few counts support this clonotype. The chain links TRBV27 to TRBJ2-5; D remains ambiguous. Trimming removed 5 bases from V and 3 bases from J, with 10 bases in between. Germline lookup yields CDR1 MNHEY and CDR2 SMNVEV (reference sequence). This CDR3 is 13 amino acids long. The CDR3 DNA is TGTGCCAGCAGTCCGCTCCACGAAGAGACCCAGTACTTC. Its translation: CASSPLHEETQYF.